The 2 T cell receptor beta chains reported below all come from one sample, sequenced in a study of graft-versus-host responses after intestinal transplantation (dated by TCRdb to 2020 to 2023). These TCRs are of unknown antigen specificity. Interpreted using the paper, the time point label stands for: cells obtained before transplantation from donor or recipient. The library was generated by the immunoSEQ multiplex PCR assay. TCRdb limited this immuneACCESS table to in-frame rearrangements with V and J called. A share of clones is missing; checked studies link under half to unresolved V genes, and the rest is unexplained. The table for this sample lists approximately 68,000 clones; 90% of them were counted only once. The ten largest clones add up to about 4% of the sample. Here the sequenced sample was unstimulated CD8+ T cells sorted from spleen or lymph node cells, taken before transplant. These receptors came from a human donor who was the organ donor for an intestinal transplant.

The chain uses TRBV28 and TRBJ1-1; TRBD1 agrees at 8 bases. Looked up from germline, CDR1 is MDHEN and CDR2 is SYDVKM. The CDR3 has 14 residues. The J segment lost 6 bases and the V segment lost 4 bases, leaving 7 bases of the junction unmatched. CDR3 DNA sequence: TGTGCCAGCAGTTCGACTCAGGGGGCAGCTGAAGCTTTCTTT. Amino acid sequence: CASSSTQGAAEAFF. The full variable domain, rest sourced from reference TRBV28 and TRBJ1-1, is DVKVTQSSRYLVKRTGEKVFLECVQDMDHENMFWYRQDPGLGLRLIYFSYDVKMKEKGDIPEGYSVSREKKERFSLILESASTNQTSMYLCASSSTQGAAEAFFGQGTRLTVV.

The chain has TRBV7-3 and TRBJ2-1; 11 bases are shared with TRBD2. Germline V lookup: CDR1 SGHTA, CDR2 FQGTGA. Trimming took 0 bases from V and 8 from J; bases not matched to a gene: 3. The CDR3 is made up of 15 amino acids. CDR3 loop: CASSLTSGGAYEQFF. CDR3 sequence (DNA): TGTGCCAGCAGCTTAACTAGCGGGGGGGCCTATGAGCAGTTCTTC.